A selection of T cell receptor beta chains follows, all from one sample in a study of T-cell reconstitution after alpha-beta-depleted transplantation in children. TCRdb independently ran MiXCR on the PCR reads; one entry per CDR3 protein. The profile shows under 750,000 distinct CDR3 sequences, about 21% of them singletons. Sequenced material: PBMCs, mostly from graft donor cells, taken 360 days after TCRalphabeta/CD19-depleted stem cell transplant. These receptors were collected from a boy younger than two who had a stem cell transplant for acute myeloid leukemia, so the T cells may come from the graft donor. The CDR3 runs from the conserved cysteine through the conserved F or W. The D gene is left open where the match is weak. Clone size is shown for a subset of rows, as once, few, many or a class of expanded clone.

>TRBV12-3/TRBV12-4|TRBJ1-4|few|-
CASRAPGATNEKLFF
TGTGCCAGCAGGGCTCCGGGGGCAACTAATGAAAAACTGTTTTTT
>TRBV29-1|TRBJ2-2|-|TRBD1
CSVEYTGTGHTGELFF
TGCAGCGTTGAATACACCGGGACAGGGCACACCGGGGAGCTGTTTTTT
>TRBV7-9|TRBJ2-1|-|-
CASSREGSSYNEQFF
TGTGCCAGCAGCCGAGAGGGGAGCTCCTACAATGAGCAGTTCTTC
>TRBV6-1|TRBJ2-2|-|TRBD1
CASRAPGQHTGELFF
TGTGCCAGCAGAGCGCCGGGACAGCACACCGGGGAGCTGTTTTTT
>TRBV12-3/TRBV12-4|TRBJ2-5|few|-
CASSLREFQETQYF
TGTGCCAGCAGTTTAAGGGAATTCCAAGAGACCCAGTACTTC
>TRBV7-7|TRBJ2-3|many|-
CASSLTGNTDTQYF
TGTGCCAGCAGCTTGACAGGCAACACAGATACGCAGTATTTT
>TRBV27|TRBJ2-2|-|-
CASRKTGQPFTGELFF
TGTGCCAGCAGAAAAACAGGGCAACCTTTCACCGGGGAGCTGTTTTTT
>TRBV4-2|TRBJ2-1|many|-
CASSHLFPPNEQFF
TGTGCCAGCAGCCATCTCTTCCCTCCCAATGAGCAGTTCTTC
>TRBV5-1|TRBJ2-5|-|TRBD1
CASSYRTGKETQYF
TGCGCCAGCAGCTACCGGACAGGCAAGGAGACCCAGTACTTC
>TRBV6-1|TRBJ2-1|few|TRBD1
CASSPRGLAYNEQFF
TGTGCCAGCAGCCCCAGGGGGTTGGCGTACAATGAGCAGTTCTTC
>TRBV28|TRBJ1-1|once|-
CASKFRDRGLAEAFF
TGTGCCAGCAAATTTCGGGATAGGGGGTTGGCTGAAGCTTTCTTT
>TRBV4-3|TRBJ2-7|once|-
CASSLSGGSLEQYF
TGCGCCAGCAGCCTCTCCGGCGGCAGTCTGGAGCAGTACTTC
>TRBV11-2|TRBJ2-1|many|-
CASSSGSAYNEQFF
TGTGCCAGCAGCTCAGGGTCCGCCTACAATGAGCAGTTCTTC
>TRBV12-3/TRBV12-4|TRBJ2-2|-|-
CASTGPYGELFF
TGTGCCAGCACAGGACCGTACGGGGAGCTGTTTTTT
>TRBV20-1|TRBJ2-3|-|TRBD1
CSAPGTGRTDTQYF
TGCAGTGCTCCCGGGACAGGGCGGACAGATACGCAGTATTTT
>TRBV7-9|TRBJ2-7|few|-
CASSLAQAYHEQYF
TGTGCCAGCAGCTTAGCACAGGCTTACCACGAGCAGTACTTC
>TRBV6-1|TRBJ2-7|many|-
CASSLKARQAHEQYF
TGTGCCAGCAGTCTCAAGGCGCGGCAGGCTCACGAGCAGTACTTC
>TRBV9|TRBJ2-7|few|TRBD2
CASSAGGGNEQYF
TGTGCCAGCAGCGCTGGGGGAGGGAACGAGCAGTACTTC
>TRBV24-1|TRBJ2-1|-|TRBD2
CATSGGLDSYNEQFF
TGTGCCACCAGTGGGGGACTAGACTCCTACAATGAGCAGTTCTTC
>TRBV12-3/TRBV12-4|TRBJ2-1|many|TRBD1
CASSADRGIWNEQFF
TGTGCCAGCAGCGCTGACAGGGGGATTTGGAATGAGCAGTTCTTC
>TRBV7-8|TRBJ2-3|-|-
CASSTSSDTQYF
TGTGCCAGCAGCACATCATCGGATACGCAGTATTTT
>TRBV20-1|TRBJ1-3|many|-
CSARNSGMSGNTIYF
TGCAGTGCTAGAAATTCCGGGATGTCTGGAAACACCATATATTTT
>TRBV12-3/TRBV12-4|TRBJ1-1|many|-
CASTSGGQGNTEAFF
TGTGCCAGCACCTCGGGTGGGCAGGGTAACACTGAAGCTTTCTTT
>TRBV20-1|TRBJ2-5|few|-
CSASSRLVEGQETQYF
TGCAGTGCTAGTTCCCGACTTGTTGAGGGCCAAGAGACCCAGTACTTC
>TRBV12-3/TRBV12-4|TRBJ1-6|few|-
CASSEQSSYNSPLHF
TGTGCCAGCAGTGAGCAGAGCTCCTATAATTCACCCCTCCACTTT
>TRBV20-1|TRBJ2-5|many|-
CSARDISPETQYF
TGCAGTGCTAGAGATATCAGTCCAGAGACCCAGTACTTC
>TRBV20-1|TRBJ1-4|-|-
CSAEGREGEKLFF
TGCAGTGCCGAGGGCAGGGAGGGTGAAAAACTGTTTTTT
>TRBV20-1|TRBJ2-4|many|-
CSAKMGLAKNIQYF
TGCAGTGCTAAGATGGGGTTAGCCAAAAACATTCAGTACTTC
>TRBV11-2|TRBJ2-7|-|TRBD1
CASSLEGARTGYYEQYF
TGTGCCAGCAGCTTAGAGGGGGCCCGGACAGGGTACTACGAGCAGTACTTC
>TRBV9|TRBJ1-5|-|-
CASSVVGQTISNQPQHF
TGTGCCAGCAGCGTAGTAGGACAGACTATTAGCAATCAGCCCCAGCATTTT
>TRBV5-1|TRBJ2-2|-|-
CASSLAGVVAVTNTGELFF
TGCGCCAGCAGCTTGGCCGGGGTTGTGGCGGTGACGAACACCGGGGAGCTGTTTTTT
>TRBV5-1|TRBJ2-1|many|TRBD2
CASSGLAGLSSYNEQFF
TGCGCCAGCAGTGGGCTAGCGGGGCTGAGCTCCTACAATGAGCAGTTCTTC
>TRBV6-5|TRBJ2-1|few|TRBD1
CASSYRQGGRDEQFF
TGTGCCAGCAGTTACCGACAGGGCGGTCGCGATGAGCAGTTCTTC
>TRBV20-1|TRBJ1-2|few|-
CSARGRPIGGYTF
TGCAGTGCCCGGGGCAGACCCATTGGTGGCTACACCTTC
>TRBV12-3/TRBV12-4|TRBJ1-4|few|TRBD1
CASSRLWTGQGHEKLFF
TGTGCCAGCAGCCGATTATGGACGGGACAGGGGCATGAAAAACTGTTTTTT
>TRBV13|TRBJ2-7|-|-
CASSLGVRDLKGYEQYF
TGTGCCAGCAGCTTAGGCGTTCGAGACTTAAAGGGGTACGAGCAGTACTTC
>TRBV3-1|TRBJ2-1|many|-
CASSQRLSVYNEQFF
TGTGCCAGCAGCCAAAGATTGTCAGTTTACAATGAGCAGTTCTTC
>TRBV5-1|TRBJ2-5|few|-
CASSLPTDSRQKETQYF
TGCGCCAGCAGCTTGCCTACGGACTCCCGACAGAAAGAGACCCAGTACTTC
>TRBV4-3|TRBJ2-3|few|TRBD2
CASSQTAREGWDTQYF
TGCGCCAGCAGCCAGACCGCTCGGGAGGGGTGGGATACGCAGTATTTT
>TRBV20-1|TRBJ2-1|-|-
CSARLGDINEQFF
TGCAGTGCTAGATTGGGGGACATTAATGAGCAGTTCTTC
>TRBV4-3|TRBJ2-7|-|-
CASSPGGPYEQHF
TGCGCCAGCAGCCCCGGCGGACCCTACGAGCAGCACTTC
>TRBV29-1|TRBJ1-2|-|-
CSVATAYGYTF
TGCAGCGTTGCTACAGCCTATGGCTACACCTTC
>TRBV7-2|TRBJ2-3|-|-
CASSLGLTSTDTQYF
TGTGCCAGCAGCTTAGGACTAACAAGCACAGATACGCAGTATTTT
>TRBV2|TRBJ2-7|few|TRBD2
CASSEASGMSSYEQYF
TGTGCCAGCAGTGAGGCTAGCGGGATGAGCTCCTACGAGCAGTACTTC
>TRBV5-1|TRBJ2-1|few|-
CASSLVGASNRDEQFF
TGCGCCAGCAGCTTGGTGGGGGCCAGTAATAGGGATGAGCAGTTCTTC
>TRBV3-1|TRBJ1-1|-|-
CASSWYRLNTEAFF
TGTGCCAGCAGCTGGTACCGGCTGAACACTGAAGCTTTCTTT
>TRBV7-3|TRBJ2-1|many|TRBD2
CASKRPGEGNEQFF
TGTGCCAGCAAACGCCCCGGGGAGGGCAATGAGCAGTTCTTC
>TRBV20-1|TRBJ1-1|few|-
CSATPWGRGFEAFF
TGCAGTGCTACCCCTTGGGGTCGAGGTTTTGAAGCTTTCTTT